Listed below are T cell receptor beta chains from one sample, sequenced in a study of T cells in Graves' hyperthyroidism and ophthalmopathy. From the multiplex PCR reads, TCRdb called clonotypes with MiXCR, one entry per CDR3 protein. Of some 760,000 distinct CDR3 sequences in the sample, 14% were seen once. Specimen: blood. The receptors come from a young woman with Graves' hyperthyroidism. Both conserved end residues are part of each CDR3. The D gene is left open where the match is weak. Size values are once, few and many counts, or a class for expanded clones, and some rows have none.

clone_size	j_call	v_call	d_call	cdr3_aa	cdr3_nt
many	TRBJ2-1	TRBV2	-	CASSEVDRGARVGEQFF	TGTGCCAGCAGTGAAGTGGATAGGGGGGCGCGAGTTGGTGAGCAGTTCTTC
many	TRBJ2-2	TRBV7-3	-	CASSLTERGELFF	TGTGCCAGCAGCTTAACGGAGAGGGGGGAGCTGTTTTTT
-	TRBJ2-7	TRBV7-2	-	CASSLGTDYGQYF	TGTGCCAGCAGCCTCGGGACGGACTACGGGCAGTACTTC
few	TRBJ2-7	TRBV4-1	TRBD2	CASSQAKTGTSGYEQYF	TGCGCCAGCAGCCAAGCCAAGACCGGGACTAGCGGATACGAGCAGTACTTC
-	TRBJ2-1	TRBV6-7	TRBD2	CASSTNSGSFLINEQFF	TGTGCCAGCAGTACTAATAGCGGGAGCTTTCTTATAAATGAGCAGTTCTTC
once	TRBJ2-7	TRBV27	TRBD1	CASSPRGQTGEQYF	TGCGCCAGCAGCCCCCGGGGACAGACCGGCGAGCAGTACTTC
many	TRBJ1-2	TRBV29-1	-	CSVDLIQGNYGYTF	TGCAGCGTTGACCTCATTCAGGGTAACTATGGCTACACCTTC
few	TRBJ2-1	TRBV20-1	-	CSARGQDSYNEQFF	TGCAGTGCTAGAGGCCAGGACTCCTACAATGAGCAGTTCTTC
many	TRBJ1-1	TRBV2	TRBD1	CASILQGAGEAFF	TGTGCCAGCATTCTACAGGGGGCTGGAGAAGCTTTCTTT
few	TRBJ1-1	TRBV4-3	-	CASSQESTGLNTEAFF	TGCGCCAGCAGCCAAGAAAGTACAGGGTTGAACACTGAAGCTTTCTTT
-	TRBJ2-7	TRBV11-2	TRBD2	CASSTRHGGNYEQYF	TGTGCCAGCAGCACACGTCACGGGGGGAACTACGAGCAGTACTTC
many	TRBJ2-7	TRBV24-1	TRBD1	CATSDSRGRGYEQYF	TGTGCCACCAGTGATTCGAGGGGGCGCGGGTACGAGCAGTACTTC
many	TRBJ2-7	TRBV13	-	CASSLGLTGGTYEQYF	TGTGCCAGCAGCTTAGGCCTAACCGGGGGAACCTACGAGCAGTACTTC
many	TRBJ2-1	TRBV27	TRBD2	CASKAGGYNEQFF	TGTGCCAGCAAAGCGGGGGGGTACAATGAGCAGTTCTTC
many	TRBJ2-5	TRBV6-1	TRBD2	CASSEEGLAGAQETQYF	TGTGCCAGCAGTGAAGAGGGACTAGCGGGAGCACAAGAGACCCAGTACTTC
-	TRBJ2-7	TRBV10-2	-	CATANSYEQYF	TGCGCCACTGCGAACAGCTACGAGCAGTACTTC
few	TRBJ2-1	TRBV20-1	TRBD2	CSASPRTSGNEQFF	TGCAGTGCTAGTCCCCGGACTAGCGGTAATGAGCAGTTCTTC
many	TRBJ2-5	TRBV20-1	-	CSASSWGRSQETQYF	TGCAGTGCTAGTAGTTGGGGGCGAAGCCAAGAGACCCAGTACTTC
many	TRBJ2-7	TRBV7-8	TRBD2	CASSPKGLAGVGEQYF	TGTGCCAGCAGCCCGAAGGGACTAGCGGGAGTGGGGGAGCAGTACTTC
many	TRBJ1-1	TRBV12-5	TRBD1	CASGLTGTDTEAFF	TGTGCTAGTGGCCTGACAGGGACTGACACTGAAGCTTTCTTT
few	TRBJ1-3	TRBV27	-	CASSLYYSSGNTIYF	TGTGCCAGCAGTTTATACTACTCCTCTGGAAACACCATATATTTT
many	TRBJ2-7	TRBV5-1	TRBD2	CASSTGLAALYEQYF	TGCGCCAGCAGCACGGGACTAGCGGCCCTCTACGAGCAGTACTTC
many	TRBJ2-7	TRBV12-3/TRBV12-4	-	CASSLGGISPYEQYF	TGTGCCAGCAGTTTAGGCGGAATATCCCCCTACGAGCAGTACTTC
few	TRBJ1-5	TRBV15	-	CATSSRGGDHNQPQHF	TGTGCCACCAGCAGTAGAGGAGGAGACCACAATCAGCCCCAGCATTTT
-	TRBJ2-5	TRBV10-2	-	CASSQGYQETQYF	TGCGCCAGCTCCCAGGGGTACCAAGAGACCCAGTACTTC
many	TRBJ1-1	TRBV6-5	-	CASSYDRRNTEAFF	TGTGCCAGCAGTTACGACAGGAGGAACACTGAAGCTTTCTTT
-	TRBJ1-5	TRBV6-1	TRBD1	CASRDREHQPQHF	TGTGCCAGCAGGGACAGGGAGCACCAGCCCCAGCATTTT
many	TRBJ1-1	TRBV3-1	-	CASSQEEWGSPNTEAFF	TGTGCCAGCAGCCAAGAAGAGTGGGGTAGCCCGAACACTGAAGCTTTCTTT
-	TRBJ1-5	TRBV4-1	-	CASSQGAGVGQPQHF	TGCGCCAGCAGCCAAGGGGCAGGGGTAGGGCAGCCCCAGCATTTT
many	TRBJ1-2	TRBV3-1	-	CASSRTDGKANYGYTF	TGTGCCAGCAGCCGAACCGACGGGAAGGCTAACTATGGCTACACCTTC
many	TRBJ2-1	TRBV12-3/TRBV12-4	TRBD1	CASSAKGQGAFGQFF	TGTGCCAGCAGTGCAAAGGGACAGGGGGCCTTTGGGCAGTTCTTC
few	TRBJ1-2	TRBV27	-	CASSTTLSGSYTF	TGTGCCAGCAGTACTACCTTATCAGGAAGCTACACCTTC
few	TRBJ1-6	TRBV3-1	-	CASSQDSAALGSPLHF	TGTGCCAGCAGCCAAGATTCAGCGGCTCTCGGTTCACCCCTCCACTTT
many	TRBJ2-1	TRBV28	TRBD2	CASSLRGGLAGNNEQFF	TGTGCCAGCAGTTTAAGAGGAGGACTAGCGGGAAATAATGAGCAGTTCTTC
many	TRBJ2-2	TRBV11-2	TRBD2	CASSSLTSGMAGELFF	TGTGCCAGCAGCTCGCTGACTAGCGGGATGGCCGGGGAGCTGTTTTTT
many	TRBJ2-7	TRBV2	-	CASRPPALEQYF	TGTGCCAGCAGACCTCCCGCCCTCGAGCAGTACTTC
many	TRBJ1-5	TRBV20-1	-	CSARVNGNQPQHF	TGCAGTGCTAGAGTCAACGGCAATCAGCCCCAGCATTTT